This entry lists 18 T cell receptor beta chains sequenced from one sample in a study of T cells in Graves' hyperthyroidism and ophthalmopathy. Amplification yielded TCR beta CDR3 regions, with RNA transcripts as the source. An initial round of RT-PCR targeting the TCR CDR3 relied on the HTBI primer set. TCRdb re-called the multiplex PCR reads through MiXCR, storing one row per CDR3 protein. The table has 660,000 or so distinct CDR3 sequences, roughly 20% seen once; the top ten hold 30% to 40%. Sequenced: blood. The receptors stem from a young man with Graves' ophthalmopathy.

V is TRBV20-1 and J is TRBJ2-5; D may be TRBD2 (5 bases). V gave up 0 bases and J gave up 0 bases, with 11 bases separating them. The length of the CDR3 is 15 residues. The V gene's germline CDR1 is DFQATT and CDR2 SNEGSKA (reference sequence). CDR3 nucleotides: TGCAGTGCTAGAGACGCAACAGCGGACCAAGAGACCCAGTACTTC. Translated, it gives CSARDATADQETQYF.

This clonotype was found many times. The chain carries TRBV5-1 and TRBJ2-7; the D is unclear. Germline lookup yields CDR1 SGHRS and CDR2 YFSETQ. The CDR3 extends over 15 amino acids. V lost 4 bases and J lost 0, with 14 bases in between. CDR3 loop: CASSPLGGSSYEQYF. CDR3 sequence (DNA): TGCGCCAGCAGCCCCTTGGGCGGCAGCTCCTACGAGCAGTACTTC.

V is TRBV7-2 and J is TRBJ1-1; tentative D call: TRBD1 (5 bases). Germline V gene lookup returns CDR1 SGHTA and CDR2 FQGNSA. CDR3 length equals 15 residues. V was pared by 1 base and J by 4 bases, with 13 bases between. The CDR3 nucleotides read TGTGCCAGCAGCTTAGAGGGCAGGGTAGGCACTGAAGCTTTCTTT. As protein: CASSLEGRVGTEAFF.

This clonotype was observed at least ten times. The rearrangement links TRBV20-1 to TRBJ1-1; 7 bases fit TRBD1. The CDR3 spans 12 residues. CDR1 is DFQATT and CDR2 is SNEGSKA in the germline V gene (reference sequence). With 8 bases clipped from V and 1 base from J, the junction kept 4 bases outside the gene matches. Here the CDR3 reads CSTDRANTEAFF. Here the CDR3 DNA reads TGCAGTACAGACAGGGCGAACACTGAAGCTTTCTTT.

This clonotype was seen more than once but under ten times. This chain joins TRBV6-5 and TRBJ1-2, with a tentative D call TRBD1 (5 bases). The V gene lost 0 bases and the J gene lost 6 bases, with 17 bases spanning the gap. The germline V gene encodes CDR1 MNHEY and CDR2 SVGAGI. CDR3 length equals 16 residues. DNA of the CDR3: TGTGCCAGCAGTTACTCGATGATACAGGATGGCGATGGCTACACCTTC. This translates into CASSYSMIQDGDGYTF.

This clonotype turned up a few times. The rearrangement joins TRBV6-1 to TRBJ2-3; 7 nucleotides match TRBD1. The CDR3 runs 17 residues. V shed 6 bases and J 2 bases; nucleotides not matched to a gene: 14. The germline CDR1 and CDR2 sequences are MNHNS and SASEGT. CDR3 in amino acids: CASSRVGTDFNTDTQYF. The CDR3, as DNA: TGTGCCAGCAGCCGCGTCGGGACAGACTTCAACACAGATACGCAGTATTTT.

The V gene is TRBV20-1, the J gene TRBJ2-7, with D possibly being TRBD1 (5 bases). CDR3 length equals 11 residues. V was cut by 4 bases and J by 2 bases, with 6 bases left in between. The germline CDR1 and CDR2 sequences are DFQATT and SNEGSKA (reference sequence). The CDR3, as DNA: TGCAGTGCTACGGACACCTACGAGCAGTACTTC. Residues: CSATDTYEQYF.

The table lists this clonotype with many counts. The V gene is TRBV7-2, the J gene TRBJ2-7, with a weak D call TRBD2 (6 bases). The CDR3 runs 13 residues. Trimming shortened V by 1 base and J by 7 bases, and 11 bases separated the two germline ends. Germline CDR1 is SGHTA and CDR2 is FQGNSA. CDR3 residues: CASSLGRGGEQYF. CDR3 coding DNA: TGTGCCAGCAGCTTAGGGAGGGGTGGTGAGCAGTACTTC.

This sequence joins TRBV7-2 and TRBJ1-1; 9 bases line up with TRBD1. Losses at the gene ends were 5 bases for V and 4 bases for J; bases not matched to a gene: 5. Germline CDR1 SGHTA, CDR2 FQGNSA. This CDR3 region has 14 residues. CDR3 residues: CASSRMTGGTEAFF. The CDR3 bases are TGTGCCAGCAGCCGGATGACAGGGGGCACTGAAGCTTTCTTT. The whole variable domain, filled in from reference TRBV7-2 and TRBJ1-1, reads GAGVSQSPSNKVTEKGKDVELRCDPISGHTALYWYRQSLGQGLEFLIYFQGNSAPDKSGLPSDRFSAERTGGSVSTLTIQRTQQEDSAVYLCASSRMTGGTEAFFGQGTRLTVV.

This clonotype was seen a handful of times. The rearrangement links TRBV9 to TRBJ2-1; D unclear. In germline, CDR1 is SGDLS, CDR2 YYNGEE. Trimming took 0 bases from V and 4 from J, leaving 17 bases between them. There are 17 residues in the CDR3. The CDR3 region is CASSVAVDGGGYNEQFF. Written as DNA, the CDR3 is TGTGCCAGCAGCGTAGCGGTAGACGGCGGTGGATACAATGAGCAGTTCTTC.

This chain uses TRBV6-9 with TRBJ1-5, with D unclear. Germline lookup yields CDR1 MNHGY and CDR2 SVAAGI. V was shortened by 0 bases and J by 11 bases, with 14 bases between the two germline ends. The CDR3 loop spans 14 amino acids. The CDR3 protein is CASSYSYAYSTQHF. Written as DNA, the CDR3 is TGTGCCAGCAGTTATTCCTACGCCTATTCGACCCAGCATTTT.

This clonotype was counted between two and nine times. This chain links TRBV7-9 with TRBJ1-2; the D is unclear. Trimming cost V 1 base and J 2 bases, with 8 bases left between them. CDR3 length equals 14 residues. Germline CDR1 SEHNR, CDR2 FQNEAQ (reference sequence). CDR3 in amino acids: CASSLDVRNYGYTF. In DNA form, the CDR3 reads TGTGCCAGCAGCTTAGACGTCAGAAACTATGGCTACACCTTC.

This chain links TRBV5-1 with TRBJ2-7; 7 bases fit TRBD1. Germline assignment: CDR1 SGHRS and CDR2 YFSETQ. This CDR3 is built from 17 residues. The J segment lost 0 bases and the V segment lost 4 bases, leaving 13 bases of the junction unmatched. Written as DNA, the CDR3 is TGCGCCAGCAGCCTCGACAGGGCCCAAATTAGCTCCTACGAGCAGTACTTC. It yields the protein CASSLDRAQISSYEQYF.

This clonotype appeared a few times. The junction and the germline gene differ at one end; a read error may be behind it. V usage is TRBV20-1 and J usage is TRBJ2-7; the D gene is possibly TRBD1 (6 bases). This CDR3 contains 13 residues. Germline V gives CDR1 DFQATT, CDR2 SNEGSKA (reference sequence). DNA for the CDR3: TGCAGTACTAGACAGGACCGATCCTACGAGCAGTACTTC. It encodes CSTRQDRSYEQYF.

This clonotype was detected ten times or more. This rearrangement joins TRBV30 to TRBJ1-1; possibly TRBD1 for D (5 bases). Trimming left V 3 bases short and J 4 bases short, with 12 bases between. Germline V gene sequence: CDR1 GTSNPN, CDR2 SVGIG (reference sequence). The CDR3 totals 13 residues. In nucleotides, the CDR3 is TGTGCCTGGAGGGGGCCTTACGGCACTGAAGCTTTCTTT. This encodes CAWRGPYGTEAFF.

This clonotype has just a few counts. The CDR3: CASKSRGSYNEQFF. The CDR3 DNA reads as TGTGCCAGCAAGAGCCGGGGAAGCTACAATGAGCAGTTCTTC. This sequence joins TRBV6-1 and TRBJ2-1; tentatively, D is TRBD2 (5 bases). Between the trimmed V and J ends, which lost 7 bases and 3 bases, there was a span of 13 bases. This CDR3 comprises 14 residues. The germline V gene has CDR1 MNHNS and CDR2 SASEGT.

The chain is built from TRBV2 and TRBJ1-4; 7 bases are shared with TRBD1. This CDR3 region has 15 residues. The germline V gene encodes CDR1 SNHLY and CDR2 FYNNEI. Trimming at V came to 1 base and at J to 3 bases, leaving 2 bases not matched to a gene. The CDR3 here is CASSEGGTANEKLFF. The CDR3 DNA follows: TGTGCCAGCAGTGAAGGGGGGACAGCTAATGAAAAACTGTTTTTT.

This clonotype was counted between two and nine times. This chain links TRBV12-3 or TRBV12-4 with TRBJ1-2; the D gene is possibly TRBD1 (6 bases). The CDR3 is 14 residues long. Deletions cut 5 bases from V and 2 bases from J, with 12 bases between. The CDR3 region has the DNA TGTGCCAGCAGTAGGGGGGGGAACAACTATGGCTACACCTTC. It specifies CASSRGGNNYGYTF.